A single sample gave rise to the 17 T cell receptor beta chains below, sequenced in a study of blood T cell repertoires in COVID-19. TCRdb's table, derived via immunoSEQ multiplex PCR, lists solely in-frame clones and lacks some. Of around 23,000 clones listed, 75% to 90% are singletons. The sequenced material came from peripheral blood. These TCRs come from a human donor with acute or convalescent COVID-19. The donor label of this sample is uncertain.

This clone was seen once. The genes are TRBV3-1 (or the pseudogene TRBV3-2) and TRBJ1-5, with TRBD1 as a possible D gene (5 bases). V lost 4 bases and J lost 5, with 9 bases in between. The length of the CDR3 is 13 residues. Germline V gives CDR1 LGHDT, CDR2 YNNKEL (reference sequence). DNA of the CDR3: TGTGCCAGCAGCCTGCAGGGCGATCAGCCCCAGCATTTT. The encoded protein is CASSLQGDQPQHF.

This chain links TRBV13 with TRBJ1-4; TRBD1 agrees at 8 bases. Unmatched junction bases numbered 4, after V lost 8 bases and J lost 5 bases. There are 13 residues in the CDR3. Germline CDR1 PRHDT, CDR2 FYEKMQ (reference sequence). This CDR3 reads CASAGTGNEKLFF. DNA for the CDR3: TGTGCCAGCGCCGGGACAGGAAATGAAAAACTGTTTTTT.

V gene TRBV30 combines with J gene TRBJ2-5; D is perhaps TRBD2 (5 bases). The germline V gene has CDR1 GTSNPN and CDR2 SVGIG (reference sequence). This CDR3 has 14 residues. V was clipped by 3 bases and J by 5 bases, with 16 bases between them. The CDR3 coding sequence is TGTGCCTGGAGCGAGGGATTGATCCAGGAGACCCAGTACTTC. Translation: CAWSEGLIQETQYF.

This chain connects TRBV11-2 to TRBJ2-2; 10 bases fit TRBD1. V dropped 3 bases and J dropped 7; count of bases not matched to a gene: 5. The CDR3 consists of 15 residues. CDR1 is SGHAT and CDR2 is FQNNGV in the germline V gene. As DNA, the CDR3 is TGTGCCAGCAGCTTTTTGGACAGGGGGAGCGGGGAGCTGTTTTTT. This codes for CASSFLDRGSGELFF.

The V and J genes are TRBV19 and TRBJ1-1, with D possibly TRBD1 on 5 matching bases. The CDR3 extends over 13 amino acids. Germline V gene lookup returns CDR1 LNHDA and CDR2 SQIVND (reference sequence). Trimming removed 4 bases from V and 1 base from J, with 7 bases in between. The CDR3 here is CASSTGQNTEAFF. The CDR3, as DNA: TGTGCCAGTAGTACTGGACAGAACACTGAAGCTTTCTTT.

This chain links TRBV6-2 or TRBV6-3 with TRBJ2-1; D call uncertain. This CDR3 has 14 amino acids. Germline CDR1 MNHEY, CDR2 SVGEGT. V was shortened by 2 bases and J by 2 bases, with 7 bases between the two germline ends. CDR3 sequence: CASSYEVPYNEQFF. The CDR3 DNA follows: TGTGCCAGCAGTTACGAGGTTCCCTACAATGAGCAGTTCTTC.

The V gene is TRBV9, the J gene TRBJ2-1; TRBD2 agrees at 8 bases. The V and J ends lost 3 bases and 1 base, in that order; junction bases with no gene match: 6. The length of the CDR3 is 16 residues. CDR1 is SGDLS, CDR2 YYNGEE, per germline. CDR3 sequence (DNA): TGTGCCAGCAGCGCGAGCGGGGGACAATCCTACAATGAGCAGTTCTTC. Translated: CASSASGGQSYNEQFF.

This clone was counted a single time. The chain combines TRBV6-5 with TRBJ1-2; D uncertain. CDR3 size: 14 residues. V lost 6 bases and J lost 4, with 15 bases in between. CDR1 and CDR2 from the germline V gene are MNHEY and SVGAGI. CDR3 bases: TGTGCCAGCAGGCCCCGGGAGAGCCGCTATGGCTACACCTTC. Translating gives CASRPRESRYGYTF.

The chain uses TRBV7-9 and TRBJ1-6; D call uncertain. With 5 bases removed from V and 13 bases from J, the gap between germline ends came to 15 bases. The CDR3 spans 13 residues. CDR1 and CDR2 from the germline V gene are SEHNR and FQNEAQ (reference sequence). The DNA of the CDR3 is TGTGCCAGCAGCCCCCTCCAGGAAGTGCCCCTCCACTTT. Its protein is CASSPLQEVPLHF.

This clone was observed a single time. The chain uses TRBV4-3 and TRBJ1-1, with a weak D call TRBD1 (6 bases). The CDR3 is 15 amino acids. Germline V gene lookup returns CDR1 LGHNA and CDR2 YSLEER. Trimming pared 5 bases from V and 3 bases from J, leaving 16 bases between. CDR3 coding DNA: TGCGCCAGCAGCATGGGGGCAGGTGGGGACACTGAAGCTTTCTTT. This codes for CASSMGAGGDTEAFF.

The chain is built from TRBV29-1 and TRBJ2-3; 8 nucleotides align to TRBD2. CDR1 is SQVTM, CDR2 ANQGSEA, per germline. Germline trimming cut 3 bases from V and 13 bases from J; bases unmatched to any gene: 15. The CDR3 has 14 residues. The CDR3 sequence is CSVDLGGGRGPEYF. The CDR3 DNA is TGCAGCGTTGATCTTGGCGGGGGGCGGGGCCCGGAGTATTTT.

The chain combines TRBV5-1 with TRBJ2-1; TRBD1 might be the D (5 bases). Trimming took 4 bases from V and 0 from J, leaving 14 bases between them. This CDR3 is built from 16 residues. Germline lookup yields CDR1 SGHRS and CDR2 YFSETQ. This CDR3 is CASSDRQSSSYNEQFF. DNA of the CDR3: TGCGCCAGCAGCGATAGACAGTCCAGCTCCTACAATGAGCAGTTCTTC.

This clone was observed a handful of times. V and J are TRBV7-9 and TRBJ2-3, with TRBD2 identical over 7 bases. The V segment lost 5 bases and the J segment 2 bases; nucleotides outside the gene matches: 7. Germline assignment: CDR1 SEHNR and CDR2 FQNEAQ (reference sequence). The CDR3 totals 15 residues. The CDR3 protein is CASSPAGHPTDTQYF. CDR3 in DNA: TGTGCCAGCAGCCCAGCGGGGCACCCCACAGATACGCAGTATTTT. Full variable domain (remainder filled in from reference TRBV7-9 and TRBJ2-3): DTGVSQNPRHKITKRGQNVTFRCDPISEHNRLYWYRQTLGQGPEFLTYFQNEAQLEKSRLLSDRFSAERPKGSFSTLEIQRTEQGDSAMYLCASSPAGHPTDTQYFGPGTRLTVL.

J is TRBJ1-5 and V is TRBV12-3 or TRBV12-4, with TRBD1 as a possible D gene (5 bases). CDR3 length: 13 amino acids. Between the trimmed V and J ends, which lost 7 bases and 5 bases, there was a span of 12 bases. The CDR3 loop reads CASTGFIDQPQHF. The CDR3, as DNA: TGTGCCAGCACAGGGTTTATCGATCAGCCCCAGCATTTT.

The rearrangement uses TRBV5-4 and TRBJ2-7; D possibly corresponds to TRBD1 (6 bases). Looked up from germline, CDR1 is SGHNT and CDR2 is YYREEE (reference sequence). The CDR3 spans 13 residues. V was cut by 5 bases and J by 4 bases, with 13 bases left in between. The CDR3 is CASSRNRDYEQYF. CDR3 nucleotides: TGTGCCAGCAGTCGGAACAGGGATTACGAGCAGTACTTC.

This sequence joins TRBV4-2 and TRBJ2-1; D perhaps matches TRBD2 (6 bases). CDR1 and CDR2 from the germline V gene are LGHNA and YNFKEQ. The CDR3 runs to 15 residues. V was shortened by 0 bases and J by 5 bases, with 11 bases between the two germline ends. The CDR3 nucleotides read TGTGCCAGCAGCCAAGATTTTGGGGGGAACAATGAGCAGTTCTTC. Amino acid sequence: CASSQDFGGNNEQFF.

CDR3 coding DNA: TGTGCCAGCAGTGAGGCCCGGGGTTCGGATGGCTACACCTTC. Translated: CASSEARGSDGYTF. This rearrangement joins TRBV2 to TRBJ1-2; D call uncertain. V was clipped by 3 bases and J by 6 bases, with 14 bases between them. The CDR3 totals 14 residues. Germline values: CDR1 SNHLY, CDR2 FYNNEI.